This TCR beta chain was obtained from a study of cytomegalovirus exposure and HLA in healthy donors. General study points: A later analysis revealed that TCR association rates differed between HLA loci, peaking at DRB1 and bottoming out at HLA-C. The later analysis indicated that the majority of CMV-associated TCR beta chains appeared HLA-restricted. Some segments of the V type, notably TRBV6-2 and TRBV6-3, were excluded as indistinguishable.

This clone was detected many times. Its cognate antigen is unknown. This PCR relied on a set of 60 Vbeta primers and 13 Jbeta primers. Only in-frame clones appear in the TCRdb table, and some are missing; sequencing was by immunoSEQ multiplex PCR. The sample has about 110,000 clones; approximately 14% are singletons. This CDR3 has 15 amino acids. Germline CDR1 SGHRS, CDR2 YFSETQ. Unmatched junction bases numbered 9, after V lost 3 bases and J lost 8 bases. The source is a female donor in good health and CMV-seronegative. The sequenced sample was PBMCs. The chain uses TRBV5-1 and TRBJ1-4; TRBD1 agrees at 8 bases. In DNA, the CDR3 is TGCGCCAGCAGCTCAACCGGGACAGGAGGCGAAAAACTGTTTTTT. Its protein is CASSSTGTGGEKLFF.